These 23 T cell receptor beta chains were all obtained from the same sample, sequenced in a study of blood T cell repertoires in COVID-19. Here immunoSEQ multiplex PCR was the method, and the copy in TCRdb shows in-frame clones only, minus some. The sample consists of fewer than 250,000 clones, 84% of them appearing once. The specimen sequenced was peripheral blood. These receptors were collected from a man in his fifties with acute or convalescent COVID-19.

V is TRBV10-3 and J is TRBJ2-2; TRBD1 agrees at 7 bases. Looked up from germline, CDR1 is ENHRY and CDR2 is SYGVKD. The V and J ends lost 1 base and 3 bases, in that order; junction bases with no gene match: 2. This CDR3 comprises 15 residues. CDR3 amino acids: CAISEYRGDTGELFF. As DNA, the CDR3 is TGTGCCATCAGTGAGTACAGGGGCGACACCGGGGAGCTGTTTTTT.

V is TRBV13 and J is TRBJ1-2, with D unresolved. Germline CDR1 and CDR2: PRHDT and FYEKMQ (reference sequence). CDR3 length: 14 amino acids. Trimming cost V 0 bases and J 4 bases, with 9 bases left between them. The CDR3 sequence: CASSLGQETYGYTF. DNA of the CDR3: TGTGCCAGCAGCTTAGGTCAGGAAACCTATGGCTACACCTTC.

The chain joins TRBV3-1 (or the pseudogene TRBV3-2) to TRBJ1-1; no reliable D call. The germline V gene encodes CDR1 LGHDT and CDR2 YNNKEL (reference sequence). V shed 1 base and J shed 10 bases, with 13 bases lying between them. The CDR3 runs to 13 residues. The CDR3 loop is CASSQVGGSTAFF. The CDR3 DNA is TGTGCCAGCAGCCAAGTAGGCGGTTCTACAGCTTTCTTT.

The chain carries TRBV18 and TRBJ1-1; D not certain. Trimming shortened V by 4 bases and J by 6 bases, and 9 bases separated the two germline ends. CDR1 is KGHSH, CDR2 LQKENI, per germline. There are 12 residues in the CDR3. In DNA form, the CDR3 reads TGTGCCAGCTCACAAGGGAGGGCTGAAGCTTTCTTT. Encoded protein: CASSQGRAEAFF.

This clone was observed a single time. The J gene is TRBJ2-7, the V gene TRBV7-3; 10 bases line up with TRBD1. Germline lookup yields CDR1 SGHTA and CDR2 FQGTGA. V trimming: 5 bases; J trimming: 4 bases; junction bases outside the gene matches: 2. CDR3 length: 13 residues. The CDR3 DNA follows: TGTGCCAGCAGCCGGACAGGGGGTTACGAGCAGTACTTC. It translates to CASSRTGGYEQYF.

This chain joins TRBV3-1 (or the pseudogene TRBV3-2) and TRBJ1-5; 9 bases match TRBD1. The V gene end was trimmed by 0 bases and the J gene end by 5 bases; junction bases not matched to a gene: 2. The CDR3 has 15 residues. Germline values: CDR1 LGHDT, CDR2 YNNKEL (reference sequence). This CDR3 reads CASSQEGQGYQPQHF. CDR3 nucleotides: TGTGCCAGCAGCCAAGAGGGACAGGGATATCAGCCCCAGCATTTT.

In its sample, this clone was seen a few times. One end of the junction does not line up with germline, which may come from a read error. The chain links TRBV10-3 to TRBJ1-2; 7 nucleotides match TRBD1. The CDR3 has 15 amino acids. Per the germline V gene, CDR1 is ENHRY and CDR2 is SYGVKD. CDR3 sequence reads: CAVSEQGSGAYGYTF. The CDR3 coding sequence is TGTGCCGTCAGTGAACAGGGGTCCGGGGCCTATGGCTACACCTTC.

The chain employs TRBV10-3 and TRBJ1-3; 7 bases match TRBD1. Germline assignment: CDR1 ENHRY and CDR2 SYGVKD. This CDR3 contains 13 residues. The V segment lost 6 bases and the J segment 4 bases; nucleotides outside the gene matches: 3. Here the CDR3 reads CAIRGTVGNTIYF. The CDR3 DNA sequence: TGTGCCATCAGGGGGACAGTAGGAAACACCATATATTTT.

The rearrangement joins TRBV2 to TRBJ1-5, with TRBD1 identical over 10 bases. The V gene end was trimmed by 7 bases and the J gene end by 4 bases; junction bases not matched to a gene: 4. The germline V gene encodes CDR1 SNHLY and CDR2 FYNNEI. The length of the CDR3 is 14 residues. The CDR3 DNA is TGTGCCAGCACCTTGGGACAGGGGAATCAGCCCCAGCATTTT. It is translated as CASTLGQGNQPQHF.

This chain joins TRBV2 and TRBJ2-3; D is possibly TRBD1 (5 bases). This CDR3 is built from 14 residues. V was trimmed by 3 bases and J by 2 bases, leaving 9 bases between them. Germline-derived CDR1 and CDR2 are SNHLY and FYNNEI. The CDR3 DNA sequence: TGTGCCAGCAGTGACGCGACAGACACAGATACGCAGTATTTT. Its translation: CASSDATDTDTQYF.

As to this clone: A junction boundary mismatches the germline segment, possibly from a read error. V usage is TRBV30 and J usage is TRBJ1-6; 8 bases are shared with TRBD1. This CDR3 has 11 amino acids. CDR1 is GTSNPN, CDR2 SVGIG, per germline (reference sequence). CDR3 bases: TGTGCCTGCATACTGGGACAGGAGGTTCTGTTT. Translating gives CACILGQEVLF. The whole variable domain, filled in from reference TRBV30 and TRBJ1-6, reads SQTIHQWPATLVQPVGSPLSLECTVEGTSNPNLYWYRQAAGRGLQLLFYSVGIGQISSEVPQNLSASRPQDRQFILSSKKLLLSDSGFYLCACILGQEVLFGNGTRLTVT.

The rearrangement joins TRBV28 to TRBJ2-7, with 12 bases lining up with TRBD2. With 6 bases clipped from V and 7 bases from J, the junction kept 7 bases outside the gene matches. The CDR3 runs 14 residues. Germline V gene lookup returns CDR1 MDHEN and CDR2 SYDVKM. CDR3: CASSPSGRAQEQYF. The CDR3 DNA reads as TGTGCCAGCAGCCCTAGCGGGAGGGCCCAAGAGCAGTACTTC.

The gene calls are TRBV7-9 and TRBJ2-2, with 7 bases that match TRBD2. The V segment lost 5 bases and the J segment 3 bases; nucleotides outside the gene matches: 12. CDR3 length equals 17 residues. Per germline, CDR1 SEHNR and CDR2 FQNEAQ (reference sequence). The CDR3 bases are TGTGCCAGCAGCCCGGGGAGAGCGGGGAACTACACCGGGGAGCTGTTTTTT. Encoded protein: CASSPGRAGNYTGELFF. The full variable domain, in which reference TRBV7-9 and TRBJ2-2 provide the parts outside the CDR3, is DTGVSQNPRHKITKRGQNVTFRCDPISEHNRLYWYRQTLGQGPEFLTYFQNEAQLEKSRLLSDRFSAERPKGSFSTLEIQRTEQGDSAMYLCASSPGRAGNYTGELFFGEGSRLTVL.

This chain joins TRBV12-3 or TRBV12-4 and TRBJ1-2; possible D gene TRBD1, 6 bases. The CDR3 extends over 13 amino acids. Trimming pared 3 bases from V and 8 bases from J, leaving 13 bases between. In DNA, the CDR3 is TGTGCCAGCAGTTTCTACAGGGAGGGAGGCTACACCTTC. Amino acids: CASSFYREGGYTF.

The chain links TRBV6-1 to TRBJ1-6; D is unresolved. V lost 4 bases to trimming and J lost 5 bases, with 15 bases between them. Germline lookup yields CDR1 MNHNS and CDR2 SASEGT. There are 16 residues in the CDR3. The CDR3 loop reads CASSGGRLVNNSPLHF. In nucleotides, the CDR3 is TGTGCCAGCAGTGGCGGTAGGCTGGTCAATAATTCACCCCTCCACTTT.

This clone was counted a few times. This chain connects TRBV23-1 to TRBJ1-5, with a tentative D call TRBD1 (5 bases). TRBV23-1 is an ORF; its function is uncertain. The V and J ends lost 0 bases and 5 bases respectively, with 8 bases between them. The length of the CDR3 is 14 residues. The DNA for the CDR3 is TGCGCCAGCAGTCAATCGGGGGGGGATCAGCCCCAGCATTTT. Its protein product is CASSQSGGDQPQHF.

J is TRBJ1-5 and V is TRBV3-1 (or the pseudogene TRBV3-2); D gene uncertain. The CDR3 contains 15 residues. CDR1 LGHDT and CDR2 YNNKEL come from the germline V gene (reference sequence). Trimming stripped 0 bases from V and 4 bases from J, with 10 bases between. The CDR3 DNA is TGTGCCAGCAGCCAAGATCGGGGATTAAATCAGCCCCAGCATTTT. Residues: CASSQDRGLNQPQHF.

The chain is built from TRBV5-5 and TRBJ2-7; 8 positions agree with TRBD1. There are 13 residues in the CDR3. The V gene's germline CDR1 is SGHKS and CDR2 YYEKEE (reference sequence). J was trimmed by 5 bases and V by 3 bases; bases with no gene match: 4. CDR3 loop: CASSSWTGNEQYF. The CDR3 DNA reads as TGTGCCAGCAGCTCTTGGACAGGGAACGAGCAGTACTTC.

The J gene is TRBJ2-3, the V gene TRBV18; D is ambiguous. The CDR3 sequence is 13 residues long. CDR1 is KGHSH and CDR2 is LQKENI in the germline V gene. Trimming left V 1 base short and J 4 bases short, with 6 bases between. The CDR3 sequence: CASSPRPSDTQYF. CDR3 coding DNA: TGTGCCAGCTCACCACGGCCCTCAGATACGCAGTATTTT.

The chain employs TRBV11-2 and TRBJ2-2; a weak D match, TRBD1 (5 bases). The CDR3 consists of 16 residues. V lost 2 bases to trimming and J lost 2 bases, with 12 bases between them. CDR1 SGHAT and CDR2 FQNNGV come from the germline V gene. CDR3 in amino acids: CASSLRGDTNTGELFF. CDR3 DNA: TGTGCCAGCAGCTTAAGGGGCGACACAAACACCGGGGAGCTGTTTTTT.

The V and J genes are TRBV28 and TRBJ1-3, with D tentatively TRBD1 (6 bases). Germline V gene lookup returns CDR1 MDHEN and CDR2 SYDVKM. The CDR3 has 12 residues. Trimming removed 9 bases at V and 2 bases at J, with 8 bases between. CDR3 in DNA: TGTGCCAGTTACAGGGCTGGAAACACCATATATTTT. Its translation: CASYRAGNTIYF.

This chain links TRBV10-3 with TRBJ1-6; D is ambiguous. This CDR3 is 13 amino acids long. Per the germline V gene, CDR1 is ENHRY and CDR2 is SYGVKD. V lost 10 bases and J 9 bases, leaving 16 bases between the germline ends. The CDR3 nucleotides read TGTGCCACCCGACGGGTGGGTGGTTCACCCCTCCACTTT. Its protein is CATRRVGGSPLHF.

The chain couples TRBV11-3 to TRBJ2-4; D gene unclear. Germline lookup yields CDR1 SGHNT and CDR2 YENEEA. The length of the CDR3 is 12 residues. V gave up 1 base and J gave up 7 bases, with 5 bases separating them. CDR3 region: CASSLVGNIQYF. The CDR3 coding sequence is TGTGCCAGCAGCTTAGTCGGGAACATTCAGTACTTC.